These 24 T cell receptor beta chains came from one sample sequenced in a study of T cell repertoires in cytomegalovirus infection. Their antigen targets remain unknown. One entry per CDR3 protein results from TCRdb running MiXCR on the reads. The sample shows about 220,000 distinct CDR3 sequences, around two fifths of them seen only once. The sequencing used CD8+ T cells from cultured PBMCs, collected from culture after CMV antigen stimulation. The receptors stem from a human donor in good health (CMV status not recorded). Some clones in this sample may be carry-over from other donors' samples.

The chain joins TRBV28 to TRBJ2-7; tentatively, D is TRBD1 (5 bases). V shed 8 bases and J shed 3 bases, with 8 bases lying between them. The CDR3 is made up of 11 amino acids. Per germline, CDR1 MDHEN and CDR2 SYDVKM. The CDR3 is CASGAIYEQYF. The CDR3 DNA reads TGTGCCAGCGGGGCTATCTACGAGCAGTACTTC.

This clonotype was observed a handful of times. The chain links TRBV7-9 to TRBJ2-2; no clear D. The V end was cut by 7 bases, the J end by 0 bases, with 15 bases between. The CDR3 has 16 amino acids. CDR1 and CDR2 (germline): SEHNR, FQNEAQ (reference sequence). The CDR3 reads CASTLRAIPNTGELFF. As DNA, the CDR3 is TGTGCCAGCACCCTTCGAGCCATCCCGAACACCGGGGAGCTGTTTTTT.

This chain links TRBV28 with TRBJ1-1; D is undetermined. Germline CDR1 reads MDHEN; CDR2 reads SYDVKM. The CDR3 has 17 residues. V was trimmed by 3 bases and J by 2 bases, leaving 19 bases between them. The CDR3 DNA is TGTGCCAGCAGTTTCCCCCTGTATAGGAGTCTTAACACTGAAGCTTTCTTT. Residues: CASSFPLYRSLNTEAFF. Looking up the rest from reference TRBV28 and TRBJ1-1 gives the full variable domain: DVKVTQSSRYLVKRTGEKVFLECVQDMDHENMFWYRQDPGLGLRLIYFSYDVKMKEKGDIPEGYSVSREKKERFSLILESASTNQTSMYLCASSFPLYRSLNTEAFFGQGTRLTVV.

This clonotype was found a few times. This chain uses TRBV6-6 with TRBJ1-2; 9 nucleotides line up with TRBD1. The germline gives CDR1 MNHNY, CDR2 SVGAGI (reference sequence). The CDR3 runs to 14 residues. V was clipped by 9 bases and J by 4 bases; unmatched bases: 9. CDR3 region: CASREQGALYGYTF. CDR3 nucleotides: TGTGCCAGTAGAGAACAGGGGGCCCTCTATGGCTACACCTTC.

This clonotype was recorded a few times. This chain links TRBV29-1 with TRBJ2-2; 7 bases map to TRBD1. The CDR3 runs to 13 residues. Trimming took 8 bases from V and 3 from J; bases not matched to a gene: 6. CDR1 SQVTM and CDR2 ANQGSEA come from the germline V gene. CDR3 region: CSFGTAYTGELFF. CDR3 sequence (DNA): TGCAGCTTTGGGACAGCCTACACCGGGGAGCTGTTTTTT.

This clonotype has only a few counts. The rearrangement joins TRBV20-1 to TRBJ1-2; D possibly corresponds to TRBD1 (6 bases). Germline values: CDR1 DFQATT, CDR2 SNEGSKA (reference sequence). This CDR3 region has 14 residues. With 0 bases removed from V and 6 bases from J, the gap between germline ends came to 14 bases. The CDR3 nucleotides are TGCAGTGCTAGAGACAGGGGTCGCGAAAATGGCTACACCTTC. It is translated as CSARDRGRENGYTF.

The rearrangement joins TRBV29-1 to TRBJ2-1, with 8 bases lining up with TRBD2. Per the germline V gene, CDR1 is SQVTM and CDR2 is ANQGSEA. V dropped 6 bases and J dropped 9; count of bases not matched to a gene: 10. The CDR3 has 13 amino acids. In DNA, the CDR3 is TGCAGCGTCATCCAGCGGGGGTTTAGTGAGCAGTTCTTC. Residues: CSVIQRGFSEQFF.

V gene TRBV6-8 combines with J gene TRBJ1-5; weak D call: TRBD1 (5 bases). The CDR3 loop spans 13 amino acids. The V end lost 5 bases, the J end lost 2 bases, and 7 bases lay between the germline ends. Germline V gene sequence: CDR1 MNHGY, CDR2 SAAAGT. The CDR3: CASSPGRNQPQHF. The CDR3 nucleotides are TGTGCCAGCAGTCCGGGACGCAATCAGCCCCAGCATTTT.

This clonotype was observed many times. The chain combines TRBV7-8 with TRBJ2-6; D gene uncertain. V dropped 7 bases and J dropped 0 bases, with 13 bases sitting between them. The CDR3 loop spans 16 amino acids. Germline V CDR1 and CDR2: SGHVS, FQNEAQ. The CDR3 protein is CASTHTEASGANVLTF. The CDR3 region has the DNA TGTGCCAGCACCCATACCGAAGCCTCTGGGGCCAACGTCCTGACTTTC.

This clonotype came up many times. This sequence joins TRBV20-1 and TRBJ1-2; maybe TRBD1 (6 bases). CDR1 and CDR2 from the germline V gene are DFQATT and SNEGSKA (reference sequence). This CDR3 spans 15 amino acids. Trimming stripped 2 bases from V and 2 bases from J, with 15 bases between. The CDR3 is CSARSDRLRNYGYTF. The CDR3 DNA reads TGCAGTGCTAGATCCGACAGGTTAAGAAACTATGGCTACACCTTC.

The genes are TRBV7-3 and TRBJ2-1, with 10 bases lining up with TRBD2. With V trimmed by 0 bases and J by 7 bases, 0 bases remained unmatched. Germline-derived CDR1 and CDR2 are SGHTA and FQGTGA. CDR3 length equals 14 residues. The CDR3 coding sequence is TGTGCCAGCAGCTTAACTAGCGGGGGGAATGAGCAGTTCTTC. This gives the protein CASSLTSGGNEQFF.

The chain links TRBV28 to TRBJ1-4; 8 nucleotides match TRBD1. V lost 5 bases, J lost 3 bases, and 11 bases stayed unmatched. This CDR3 has 17 amino acids. Germline loops: CDR1 MDHEN, CDR2 SYDVKM. The CDR3, as DNA: TGTGCCAGCAGTCATATGGGCAGGGGGCCAGCTAATGAAAAACTGTTTTTT. Amino acid sequence: CASSHMGRGPANEKLFF.

The V gene is TRBV7-9, the J gene TRBJ2-7; 8 nucleotides align to TRBD2. CDR3 size: 15 residues. Germline V CDR1 and CDR2: SEHNR, FQNEAQ (reference sequence). V was clipped by 5 bases and J by 1 base; unmatched bases: 7. In DNA, the CDR3 is TGTGCCAGCAGCAAAGCGGGGGCCTCTTCCTACGAGCAGTACTTC. It is translated as CASSKAGASSYEQYF.

This sequence joins TRBV7-3 and TRBJ2-1; 8 bases are a match to TRBD1. The CDR3 runs 17 residues. The trim removed 5 bases at V and 0 bases at J, leaving 9 bases unmatched. Germline loops: CDR1 SGHTA, CDR2 FQGTGA. Here the CDR3 DNA reads TGTGCCAGCAGCCCCGGGACAGGTGAGAGCTCCTACAATGAGCAGTTCTTC. The encoded protein is CASSPGTGESSYNEQFF.

V is TRBV30 and J is TRBJ2-6; unclear D gene. This CDR3 region has 12 residues. The germline V gene encodes CDR1 GTSNPN and CDR2 SVGIG (reference sequence). V was shortened by 2 bases and J by 7 bases, with 6 bases between the two germline ends. The CDR3 DNA reads TGTGCCTGGAGTACCGGTGCCAACGTCCTGACTTTC. This gives the protein CAWSTGANVLTF.

This clonotype appeared many times. The V call is TRBV7-3, the J call TRBJ2-6; TRBD1 agrees at 7 bases. Germline lookup yields CDR1 SGHTA and CDR2 FQGTGA. The CDR3 has 18 amino acids. V shed 8 bases and J 0 bases; nucleotides not matched to a gene: 13. The CDR3 protein is CASHQGGQAASGANVLTF. The CDR3 bases are TGTGCCAGCCACCAAGGTGGACAGGCTGCCTCTGGGGCCAACGTCCTGACTTTC.

This rearrangement joins TRBV20-1 to TRBJ2-1; 10 bases map to TRBD1. After removal of 4 bases from V and 2 bases from J, the junction contained 2 bases not matched to a gene. This CDR3 region has 14 residues. From germline, CDR1 is DFQATT and CDR2 SNEGSKA (reference sequence). CDR3 in DNA: TGCAGTGCTAAGGGACAGGGGCCCTACAATGAGCAGTTCTTC. It encodes CSAKGQGPYNEQFF.

The rearrangement joins TRBV27 to TRBJ1-5; D unresolved. This CDR3 is built from 15 residues. The germline V and J ends were trimmed by 4 bases and 5 bases, with 15 bases remaining between them. From germline, CDR1 is MNHEY and CDR2 SMNVEV (reference sequence). The CDR3 coding sequence is TGTGCCAGCAGTTCATCGGGAGCCATTCATCAGCCCCAGCATTTT. Protein product: CASSSSGAIHQPQHF.

This clonotype showed up just a few times. This sequence joins TRBV7-2 and TRBJ2-7; D gene ambiguous. Germline V gene lookup returns CDR1 SGHTA and CDR2 FQGNSA. The CDR3 is made up of 12 amino acids. Trimming pared 2 bases from V and 7 bases from J, leaving 9 bases between. The CDR3 region is CASSLSPDEQYF. The CDR3 DNA reads TGTGCCAGCAGCTTATCTCCTGATGAGCAGTACTTC.

The V gene is TRBV27, the J gene TRBJ1-2, with D maybe TRBD1 (6 bases). The CDR3 runs 15 residues. V was pared by 2 bases and J by 0 bases, with 10 bases between. Germline-derived CDR1 and CDR2 are MNHEY and SMNVEV (reference sequence). The CDR3 DNA reads as TGTGCCAGCAGTTTAGGCAGGGGCCCTAACTATGGCTACACCTTC. Encoded protein: CASSLGRGPNYGYTF.

Regarding this clonotype: As the CDR3 is not closed by the conserved phenylalanine or tryptophan, this likely results from a read error. The chain is built from TRBV2 and TRBJ1-5, with D maybe TRBD1 (5 bases). CDR3 length equals 17 residues. Germline CDR1 SNHLY, CDR2 FYNNEI. The CDR3 loop reads CASSVRDLRIGNQPQHL. CDR3 bases: TGCGCCAGCAGTGTCAGGGATTTACGGATAGGAAATCAGCCCCAGCATTTA.

The gene calls are TRBV7-4 and TRBJ1-1; D is perhaps TRBD1 (5 bases). The germline V gene encodes CDR1 SGHVT and CDR2 SQSDAQ. The CDR3 totals 14 residues. The V and J ends lost 3 bases and 1 base respectively, with 9 bases between them. In DNA form, the CDR3 reads TGTGCCAGCAGCTTCAAGGGACCGAACACTGAAGCTTTCTTT. Protein: CASSFKGPNTEAFF.

This clonotype occurred a few times. V usage is TRBV27 and J usage is TRBJ2-2; 9 positions agree with TRBD2. The CDR3 length is 16 residues. CDR1 and CDR2 (germline): MNHEY, SMNVEV (reference sequence). V lost 3 bases and J lost 4; bases outside the gene matches: 6. CDR3 nucleotide sequence: TGTGCCAGCAGTTTTAGCGGGAGCTGGGGCACCGGGGAGCTGTTTTTT. Translated, it gives CASSFSGSWGTGELFF.

In DNA form, the CDR3 reads TGTGCCAGCTCTACCCGGGGGCAGAACACTGAAGCTTTCTTT. Translating gives CASSTRGQNTEAFF. This chain uses TRBV2 with TRBJ1-1; D perhaps matches TRBD1 (6 bases). Trimming took 8 bases from V and 1 from J, leaving 14 bases between them. This CDR3 spans 14 amino acids. Germline loops: CDR1 SNHLY, CDR2 FYNNEI.